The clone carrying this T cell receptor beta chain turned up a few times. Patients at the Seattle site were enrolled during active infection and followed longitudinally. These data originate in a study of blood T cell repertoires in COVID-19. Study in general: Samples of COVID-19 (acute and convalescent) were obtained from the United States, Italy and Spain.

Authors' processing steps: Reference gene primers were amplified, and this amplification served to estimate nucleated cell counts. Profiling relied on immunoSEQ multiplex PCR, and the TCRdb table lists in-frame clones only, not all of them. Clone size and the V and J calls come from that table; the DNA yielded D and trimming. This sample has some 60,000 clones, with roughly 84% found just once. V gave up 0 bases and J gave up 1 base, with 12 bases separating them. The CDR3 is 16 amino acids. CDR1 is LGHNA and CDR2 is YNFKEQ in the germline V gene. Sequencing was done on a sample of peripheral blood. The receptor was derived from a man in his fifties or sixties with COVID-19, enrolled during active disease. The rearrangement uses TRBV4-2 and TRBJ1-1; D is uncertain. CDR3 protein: CASSQDLVTGNTEAFF. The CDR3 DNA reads TGTGCCAGCAGCCAAGATCTGGTGACGGGGAACACTGAAGCTTTCTTT.